This T cell receptor (beta chain) was captured in a study of blood T cell repertoires in COVID-19. Study-wide context: The origin of the acute and convalescent COVID-19 samples was the United States, Italy and Spain.

The method was immunoSEQ multiplex PCR; TCRdb's version includes in-frame clones alone and lacks a portion of them. This table holds a few hundred thousand clones, 85% to 90% found once. Sequenced sample: peripheral blood. The TCR sequence derives from a man aged 18 to 29 with active or convalescent COVID-19.

Here the CDR3 DNA reads TGTGCCAGCAGCTCCCCCCGGGGCGAGCAGTACTTC. Protein: CASSSPRGEQYF. The chain links TRBV11-2 to TRBJ2-7; D may be TRBD2 (5 bases). Germline CDR1 and CDR2: SGHAT and FQNNGV. With 4 bases removed from V and 6 bases from J, the gap between germline ends came to 10 bases. The CDR3 covers 12 residues.